This T cell receptor (beta chain) originates from a study of T-cell memory formation after mild COVID-19 (dated by TCRdb to about 2021). Regarding the research as a whole: TCR sequence clusters from the two donors were found to be largely donor specific. In a couple of donors, T-cell clones that expanded and contracted after mild COVID-19 were tracked by sequencing TCRalpha and TCRbeta repertoires over time. The cohort comprised two young, previously healthy adult volunteers, one female and one male.

Sequencing took place on an Illumina NovaSeq 6000. TCRalpha and TCRbeta cDNA libraries were built by 5'RACE with constant-segment primers, adding sample barcodes and unique molecular identifiers. RNA was extracted from every sample with Trizol reagent. Amplification of the libraries took two PCR steps, and the second step added a second sample barcode plus Illumina TruSeq adapters. The libraries were sequenced on an Illumina NovaSeq using 2 x 150 bp paired-end reads. The original pipeline was this. The reads were demultiplexed and collapsed into UMI-guided consensus sequences using migec v1.2.7. With mixcr v2.1.11, UMI consensuses were aligned to TRA and TRB V and J templates and assembled into clonotypes. A clonotype was counted as expanded or contracted only when both edgeR and NoisET called the clonotype significant, with the noise models trained on biological replicates. edgeR calls used a false discovery rate-adjusted p below 0.01 and a log2 fold-change threshold of 1. As an exploratory analysis of dynamics, PCA with hierarchical clustering was applied to max-normalized trajectories of the 1000 most abundant clonotypes. Separately sequenced CD4+ and CD8+ repertoires were used to assign the CD4 or CD8 phenotype of responding clones. The raw public data were reprocessed by TCRdb itself: fastp quality trimming at Q25, MiXCR clonotype calling, in-frame beta chains only. Each entry is one CDR3 protein sequence, shown with its most common DNA and genes. TCRdb's processing, not the study's, gives the V and J calls here. This sample is represented by fewer than 650,000 distinct CDR3 sequences; approximately 21% of them were singletons. Approximately 8.4% of the sample rests with the top ten.

Trimming takes 9 bases from V and 3 bases from J, and the germline ends sit 16 bases apart. From a lookup of the germline V gene, CDR1 and CDR2 are MNHNS and SASEGT. The CDR3 runs 14 amino acids, cysteine and phenylalanine included. Only the CDR3 region is kept as DNA, spanning 42 bases read in frame from base 1. Results the study describes overall, beyond this receptor: Only a couple of mild cases were covered in the study, and larger cohorts including severe cases with pre-infection samples were considered necessary. The detection of some responding clones in pre-infection memory suggests that pre-existing cross-reactive memory T cells joined the SARS-CoV-2 response. Clones contracting from day 15 to 85 had balanced CD4/CD8 phenotypes, while a second wave expanding from day 15 to 37 was biased towards CD4+. Contracting CD4+ clones were found mainly in CM and EM memory subsets, while CD8+ clones were enriched in EMRA. The second-wave clones that peaked on day 37 were not confirmed to be SARS-CoV-2 specific.

Turning to this clonotype: Its antigen is not yet known. Base qualities are not recorded, but no much larger clone differs from it by a single base.

Ficoll-Paque density gradient centrifugation was used to isolate PBMCs. The sequence joins TRBV6-1 to TRBJ2-3; a weak D assignment points to TRBD2 (5 bases agree). This clonotype was sampled from an adult woman who had mild COVID-19 (a few samples of this study predate the infection). The sample titles of this study are shuffled in the database, so cell type and time point are left out; the donor was told from shared clones. The sequencing sample was made of PBMCs or a T cell subset sorted from them (not recorded which). The DNA sequence is as follows: TGTGCCAGTGGGCCGCCGGGATGGACAGATACGCAGTATTTT. This gives the protein CASGPPGWTDTQYF.